This entry lists 17 T cell receptor beta chains sequenced from one sample in a study of blood T cell repertoires in COVID-19. Generated by immunoSEQ multiplex PCR, the TCRdb table keeps only in-frame clones and is missing some. The sample lists some 120,000 clones; 90% were seen once. Sequenced: peripheral blood. These receptors were taken from a man aged 45-65 years with active COVID-19.

This sequence joins TRBV15 and TRBJ2-1, with D unresolved. The CDR3 is made up of 15 amino acids. V was pared by 0 bases and J by 5 bases, with 11 bases between. Germline V lookup: CDR1 LNHNV, CDR2 YYDKDF (reference sequence). CDR3 sequence reads: CATSREPSWDNEQFF. CDR3 nucleotide sequence: TGTGCCACCAGCAGAGAACCTAGTTGGGACAATGAGCAGTTCTTC.

This chain uses TRBV5-1 with TRBJ2-1; TRBD2 agrees at 7 bases. V was clipped by 3 bases and J by 5 bases; unmatched bases: 8. Germline CDR1 is SGHRS and CDR2 is YFSETQ. The CDR3 contains 15 residues. The CDR3 region is CASSSPAGDDNEQFF. The CDR3 nucleotides read TGCGCCAGCAGCTCCCCGGCGGGAGACGACAATGAGCAGTTCTTC.

This rearrangement joins TRBV5-4 to TRBJ2-7; possible D gene TRBD2, 7 bases. There are 15 residues in the CDR3. Trimming took off 5 bases at V and 4 bases at J, with 19 bases between the two ends. CDR1 SGHNT and CDR2 YYREEE come from the germline V gene (reference sequence). DNA for the CDR3: TGTGCCAGCAGTGTGGGGGGCGGGAGTGGGTACGAGCAGTACGTC. Translation gives CASSVGGGSGYEQYV.

This chain joins TRBV9 and TRBJ2-2, with D possibly being TRBD1 (6 bases). Germline loops: CDR1 SGDLS, CDR2 YYNGEE. Trimming cost V 4 bases and J 0 bases, with 10 bases left between them. The CDR3 spans 15 residues. The CDR3 reads CASSQRTANTGELFF. The CDR3 coding sequence is TGTGCCAGCAGCCAACGGACAGCGAACACCGGGGAGCTGTTTTTT.

This rearrangement joins TRBV7-7 to TRBJ2-3; D gene unclear. CDR1 and CDR2 from the germline V gene are SSHAT and FNYEAQ (reference sequence). CDR3 length: 14 residues. The V end was cut by 5 bases, the J end by 4 bases, with 13 bases between. This CDR3 reads CASSRTVLADTQYF. Written as DNA, the CDR3 is TGTGCCAGCAGCCGTACCGTTCTAGCAGATACGCAGTATTTT.

This clone came up many times. The chain combines TRBV5-1 with TRBJ1-1; the D is unclear. Looked up from germline, CDR1 is SGHRS and CDR2 is YFSETQ. The V and J ends lost 2 bases and 1 base respectively, with 6 bases between them. This CDR3 contains 13 residues. The CDR3 nucleotides are TGCGCCAGCAGCTTAGCCCCGAACACTGAAGCTTTCTTT. Protein product: CASSLAPNTEAFF.

The chain recombines TRBV2 with TRBJ2-3; D is ambiguous. CDR1 SNHLY and CDR2 FYNNEI come from the germline V gene. Trimming removed 0 bases at V and 0 bases at J, with 10 bases between. The CDR3 extends over 16 amino acids. The CDR3 bases are TGTGCCAGCAGTGAAGCGCTTTTGGGCAGCACAGATACGCAGTATTTT. As protein: CASSEALLGSTDTQYF.

V is TRBV2 and J is TRBJ2-1, with a tentative D call TRBD2 (6 bases). The CDR3 extends over 14 amino acids. V lost 7 bases and J lost 6, with 16 bases in between. CDR1 is SNHLY and CDR2 is FYNNEI in the germline V gene. The CDR3 spells CASTGVSGGNEQFF. CDR3 nucleotides: TGTGCCAGCACCGGGGTTAGCGGAGGCAATGAGCAGTTCTTC. Combining the CDR3 with reference TRBV2 and TRBJ2-1 gives the whole variable domain EPEVTQTPSHQVTQMGQEVILRCVPISNHLYFYWYRQILGQKVEFLVSFYNNEISEKSEIFDDQFSVERPDGSNFTLKIRSTKLEDSAMYFCASTGVSGGNEQFFGPGTRLTVL.

V and J are TRBV24-1 and TRBJ2-1, with 15 bases aligning to TRBD2. Germline loops: CDR1 KGHDR, CDR2 SFDVKD. This CDR3 region has 20 residues. With 3 bases clipped from V and 2 bases from J, the junction kept 10 bases outside the gene matches. The CDR3 loop reads CATSDRSGLAGGATYNEQFF. The CDR3 DNA sequence: TGTGCCACCAGTGATCGATCGGGACTAGCGGGAGGTGCCACCTACAATGAGCAGTTCTTC.

V is TRBV7-8 and J is TRBJ1-4, with D perhaps matching TRBD1 (5 bases). Germline CDR1 is SGHVS and CDR2 is FQNEAQ. The germline V and J ends were trimmed by 3 bases and 0 bases, with 8 bases remaining between them. CDR3 length: 15 residues. CDR3 sequence reads: CASSFRTTTNEKLFF. The CDR3 DNA is TGTGCCAGCAGCTTCAGGACAACAACTAATGAAAAACTGTTTTTT.

The J gene is TRBJ2-6, the V gene TRBV5-1; unclear D gene. The ends were cut back, 1 base at V and 0 bases at J, with 5 bases in the middle. The CDR3 contains 15 residues. The germline gives CDR1 SGHRS, CDR2 YFSETQ. The DNA for the CDR3 is TGCGCCAGCAGCTTGACGGTCTCTGGGGCCAACGTCCTGACTTTC. Translated, it gives CASSLTVSGANVLTF.

The chain has TRBV7-2 and TRBJ2-3; 8 positions match TRBD2. Trimming cost V 4 bases and J 2 bases; bases outside gene matches: 5. This CDR3 contains 15 residues. Germline V gene data show CDR1 as SGHTA and CDR2 as FQGNSA. The CDR3 coding sequence is TGTGCCAGCAGCTCTCAGACTAGCGTCACAGATACGCAGTATTTT. Translated, it gives CASSSQTSVTDTQYF.

CDR3 sequence: CASSPGVTGANVLTF. CDR3 sequence (DNA): TGCGCCAGCAGCCCCGGGGTGACTGGGGCCAACGTCCTGACTTTC. This chain connects TRBV5-1 to TRBJ2-6; D possibly corresponds to TRBD2 (5 bases). Germline assignment: CDR1 SGHRS and CDR2 YFSETQ. Trimming pared 4 bases from V and 2 bases from J, leaving 10 bases between. The CDR3 sequence is 15 residues long.

The chain has TRBV6-1 and TRBJ2-1; 8 nucleotides align to TRBD1. Germline CDR1 and CDR2: MNHNS and SASEGT. With 3 bases clipped from V and 10 bases from J, the junction kept 11 bases outside the gene matches. The CDR3 is made up of 15 amino acids. DNA for the CDR3: TGTGCCAGCAGTGACCAGGGGGCGGGGAATGAAGAGCAGTTCTTC. Its translation is CASSDQGAGNEEQFF.

This clone was picked up one time. In DNA form, the CDR3 reads TGTGCCAGCTCGCCCGGGACAGGCACATACAATGAGCAGTTCTTC. Translation gives CASSPGTGTYNEQFF. The gene calls are TRBV18 and TRBJ2-1; 8 bases are a match to TRBD1. The CDR3 has 15 amino acids. The ends lost 6 bases at V and 4 bases at J; junction bases unmatched: 8. Per germline, CDR1 KGHSH and CDR2 LQKENI.

The chain combines TRBV10-2 with TRBJ2-5, with TRBD2 identical over 7 bases. This CDR3 comprises 16 residues. Germline loops: CDR1 WSHSY, CDR2 SAAADI. V lost 4 bases, J lost 1 base, and 9 bases stayed unmatched. Here the CDR3 reads CASSVWASGTQETQYF. CDR3 bases: TGCGCCAGCAGTGTCTGGGCTAGCGGTACCCAAGAGACCCAGTACTTC.

This chain connects TRBV6-1 to TRBJ1-1; the D gene is possibly TRBD1 (5 bases). Trimming removed 3 bases from V and 10 bases from J, with 18 bases in between. This CDR3 spans 14 amino acids. The germline V gene has CDR1 MNHNS and CDR2 SASEGT. The CDR3 coding sequence is TGTGCCAGCAGTGAGGGGCAGCAAACGGGAGGAGCTTTCTTT. This gives the protein CASSEGQQTGGAFF.